The following is a T cell receptor (beta chain) sequence with its context. Its antigen is undetermined. The source of the sample is a study of cytomegalovirus exposure and HLA in healthy donors. Study results and caveats: In vitro assays verified that three CMV-associated chains recognized CMV antigens specifically. The availability of immune exposure information extended only to CMV serostatus. A further, later analysis showed that HLA-associated TCR beta chains (compared with equally common others) were more clonally expanded.

V lost 2 bases to trimming and J lost 5 bases, with 12 bases between them. Germline V lookup: CDR1 MNHNS, CDR2 SASEGT. CDR3 length: 15 amino acids. The donors, nominally healthy at sampling, likely had unrecorded immune exposures. Primers: 60 Vbeta forward and 13 Jbeta reverse. Sequenced by immunoSEQ multiplex PCR; TCRdb stores in-frame clones only, minus some. Reported are about 130,000 clones; the ten largest clones contain 2%. Sequenced: PBMCs. This TCR was recovered from a woman aged 60-70 years in good health and CMV-seronegative. The chain joins TRBV6-1 to TRBJ1-4, with D possibly matching TRBD1 (6 bases). CDR3 region: CASSEPHRANEKLFF. The CDR3 bases are TGTGCCAGCAGTGAACCACACAGGGCAAATGAAAAACTGTTTTTT.